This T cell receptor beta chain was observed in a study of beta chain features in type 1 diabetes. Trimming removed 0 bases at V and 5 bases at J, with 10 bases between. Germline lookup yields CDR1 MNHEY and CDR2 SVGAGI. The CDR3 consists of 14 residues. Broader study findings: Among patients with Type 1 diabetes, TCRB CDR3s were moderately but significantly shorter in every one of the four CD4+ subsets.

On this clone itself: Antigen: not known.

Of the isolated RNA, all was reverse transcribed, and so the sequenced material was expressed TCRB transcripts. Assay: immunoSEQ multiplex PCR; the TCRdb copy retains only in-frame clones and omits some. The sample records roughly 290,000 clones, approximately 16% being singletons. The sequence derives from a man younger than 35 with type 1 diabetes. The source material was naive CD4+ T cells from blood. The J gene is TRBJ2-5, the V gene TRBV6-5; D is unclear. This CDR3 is CASSYSPTGETQYF. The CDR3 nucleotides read TGTGCCAGCAGTTACTCCCCCACCGGGGAGACCCAGTACTTC.